These 13 T cell receptor beta chains were all obtained from the same sample, sequenced in a study of T cell responses to AZD1222 COVID-19 vaccine. Clones were sequenced by immunoSEQ multiplex PCR, and TCRdb holds only the in-frame ones, with some missing. Here the sample spans about 84,000 clones, over 80% being singletons. The starting material was peripheral blood, obtained 28 days after the second AZD1222 dose. These receptors all come from an adult who received the AZD1222 COVID-19 vaccine.

The CDR3 sequence is CASSSRPGGSTDTQYF. For the CDR3, the DNA is TGTGCCAGCAGTTCGCGACCTGGGGGAAGCACAGATACGCAGTATTTT. This chain connects TRBV6-2 or TRBV6-3 to TRBJ2-3, with D tentatively TRBD1 or TRBD2 (5 bases each). Germline V CDR1 and CDR2: MNHEY, SVGEGT. The CDR3 is 16 residues long. The ends were cut back, 4 bases at V and 0 bases at J, with 14 bases in the middle.

This clone has only one observation. The chain combines TRBV19 with TRBJ2-7; 7 bases are a match to TRBD2. Trimming took 3 bases from V and 0 from J; bases not matched to a gene: 8. Germline loops: CDR1 LNHDA, CDR2 SQIVND (reference sequence). This CDR3 region has 16 residues. Here the CDR3 DNA reads TGTGCCAGTAGTATGTACGGGAGGCTCCCCTCCTACGAGCAGTACTTC. Protein sequence: CASSMYGRLPSYEQYF.

The chain links TRBV7-9 to TRBJ1-1; D not certain. Trimming removed 2 bases at V and 4 bases at J, with 8 bases between. The CDR3 consists of 13 residues. The germline V gene encodes CDR1 SEHNR and CDR2 FQNEAQ (reference sequence). As DNA, the CDR3 is TGTGCCAGCAGCTTATTGGGTGGCACTGAAGCTTTCTTT. This translates into CASSLLGGTEAFF.

V usage is TRBV28 and J usage is TRBJ2-3, with TRBD2 as a possible D gene (5 bases). In germline, CDR1 is MDHEN, CDR2 SYDVKM. CDR3 length: 13 residues. The V gene lost 10 bases and the J gene lost 4 bases, with 15 bases spanning the gap. The CDR3 nucleotides are TGTGCCAAAACGGGGTGTGAGTCAGATACGCAGTATTTT. Translated, it gives CAKTGCESDTQYF.

The chain employs TRBV28 and TRBJ1-2; no definite D call. V lost 5 bases, J lost 9 bases, and 22 bases lay in between. The CDR3 contains 15 residues. Germline-derived CDR1 and CDR2 are MDHEN and SYDVKM. CDR3 DNA: TGTGCCAGCAGTCTTAACAACCCGACTAGGAAAAGCTACACCTTC. Translation gives CASSLNNPTRKSYTF.

This clone came up a few times. The gene calls are TRBV7-2 and TRBJ1-5, with D uncertain. Trimming removed 7 bases from V and 2 bases from J, with 15 bases in between. CDR3 length: 15 residues. Germline CDR1 and CDR2: SGHTA and FQGNSA. The CDR3 spells CASTLGRAGNQPQHF. The CDR3 bases are TGTGCCAGCACCCTAGGTAGGGCAGGCAATCAGCCCCAGCATTTT.

The chain couples TRBV18 to TRBJ2-2; the D is unclear. Germline values: CDR1 KGHSH, CDR2 LQKENI. The V gene lost 4 bases and the J gene lost 7 bases, with 10 bases spanning the gap. The CDR3 length is 13 residues. The CDR3 reads CASSHPRDGELFF. The DNA of the CDR3 is TGTGCCAGCTCACATCCTAGGGACGGGGAGCTGTTTTTT. The full variable domain, its missing parts supplied by reference TRBV18 and TRBJ2-2, is NAGVMQNPRHLVRRRGQEARLRCSPMKGHSHVYWYRQLPEEGLKFMVYLQKENIIDESGMPKERFSAEFPKEGPSILRIQQVVRGDSAAYFCASSHPRDGELFFGEGSRLTVL.

The chain is built from TRBV27 and TRBJ1-6; D is undetermined. Deletions cut 3 bases from V and 9 bases from J, with 12 bases between. This CDR3 spans 14 amino acids. CDR1 and CDR2 from the germline V gene are MNHEY and SMNVEV (reference sequence). In DNA form, the CDR3 reads TGTGCCAGCAGTTTCGCTGATCCCCCTTCACCCCTCCACTTT. This gives the protein CASSFADPPSPLHF.

The chain links TRBV7-8 to TRBJ1-5; D is unresolved. The CDR3 length is 15 residues. Looked up from germline, CDR1 is SGHVS and CDR2 is FQNEAQ. Trimming shortened V by 2 bases and J by 0 bases, and 8 bases separated the two germline ends. CDR3 bases: TGTGCCAGCAGCTTAAACCGGGATAGCAATCAGCCCCAGCATTTT. Translating it yields CASSLNRDSNQPQHF.

The rearrangement links TRBV7-8 to TRBJ2-2, with 14 bases fitting TRBD2. With 5 bases clipped from V and 4 bases from J, the junction kept 6 bases outside the gene matches. CDR1 is SGHVS, CDR2 FQNEAQ, per germline. This CDR3 is built from 17 residues. CDR3 sequence reads: CASSPGLAGVRTGELFF. The CDR3 DNA sequence: TGTGCCAGCAGCCCGGGACTAGCGGGAGTCCGCACCGGGGAGCTGTTTTTT.

This clone was seen only once. This chain links TRBV7-2 with TRBJ2-3, with 7 bases lining up with TRBD2. Germline V lookup: CDR1 SGHTA, CDR2 FQGNSA. CDR3 length equals 15 residues. V was pared by 4 bases and J by 2 bases, with 6 bases of the junction left unmatched. CDR3 coding DNA: TGTGCCAGCAGCTCCGAGCGGGGCCCCACAGATACGCAGTATTTT. Translation: CASSSERGPTDTQYF.

The rearrangement uses TRBV3-1 (or the pseudogene TRBV3-2) and TRBJ2-1; the D call may be TRBD1 or TRBD2 (5 bases each). CDR1 and CDR2 (germline): LGHDT, YNNKEL (reference sequence). Trimming shortened V by 0 bases and J by 1 base, and 10 bases separated the two germline ends. The CDR3 is made up of 16 amino acids. The CDR3 reads CASSQDRERSYNEQFF. CDR3 coding DNA: TGTGCCAGCAGCCAAGACAGGGAGAGGTCCTACAATGAGCAGTTCTTC.

The chain links TRBV28 to TRBJ1-1; D possibly corresponds to TRBD1 (5 bases). V was shortened by 5 bases and J by 0 bases, with 10 bases between the two germline ends. This CDR3 contains 14 residues. Germline V lookup: CDR1 MDHEN, CDR2 SYDVKM. Written as DNA, the CDR3 is TGTGCCAGCAGTCGGGGCGGAATGAACACTGAAGCTTTCTTT. Residues: CASSRGGMNTEAFF.